Listed below are T cell receptor beta chains from one sample, sequenced in a study of Graves' ophthalmopathy and Graves' hyperthyroidism. TCRdb passed the multiplex PCR reads through MiXCR, listing each CDR3 protein once. Of hundreds of thousands of distinct CDR3 sequences in the sample, about a fifth are singletons; the top ten hold more than 5.5%. Sequencing was done on a sample of peripheral blood. The receptor source for this set is a woman under 30 with stable Graves' hyperthyroidism. Some clones in this sample may be carry-over from other donors' samples. The CDR3 runs from the conserved cysteine through the conserved F or W. A D gene is named only where the DNA matches it firmly. Not every row has a clone size; where given, it reads once, few, many or a size class.

NA,TRBV7-3,TRBJ2-5,many,TGTGCCAGCAGCTTAACAGGACCCCCCATGGGCGAGACCCAGTACTTC,CASSLTGPPMGETQYF
NA,TRBV6-2/TRBV6-3,TRBJ1-2,few,TGTGCCAGCACCGACGGGACATCCTATGGCTACACCTTC,CASTDGTSYGYTF
TRBD1,TRBV6-5,TRBJ2-5,few,TGTGCCAGCAGTTACTCGGGGGCGGGACAGGGACGAGAGACCCAGTACTTC,CASSYSGAGQGRETQYF
NA,TRBV9,TRBJ2-2,few,TGTGCCAGCAGCCCAGCCCCGGGTTTACTAGGCACCGGGGAGCTGTTTTTT,CASSPAPGLLGTGELFF
NA,TRBV4-1,TRBJ2-2,few,TGCGCCAGCAGCCAAGTTCCTACCGGGGAGCTGTTTTTT,CASSQVPTGELFF
NA,TRBV28,TRBJ2-5,many,TGTGCCAGCAGTACCAGATGGGGGATCCAAGAGACCCAGTACTTC,CASSTRWGIQETQYF
NA,TRBV6-1,TRBJ2-7,few,TGTGCCAGCAGCCGATTTGGACAGTCCTACGAGCAGTACTTC,CASSRFGQSYEQYF
NA,TRBV4-1,TRBJ2-5,NA,TGCGCCAGCAGCCAAAGTGGCAGTAAAGAGACCCAGTACTTC,CASSQSGSKETQYF
NA,TRBV24-1,TRBJ1-5,many,TGTGCCACCAGCCCGACAGCGAATAGCAATCAGCCCCAGCATTTT,CATSPTANSNQPQHF
TRBD1,TRBV12-3/TRBV12-4,TRBJ1-1,many,TGTGCCAGCAGTCCCAGCAGGACAGGTGAAGCTTTCTTT,CASSPSRTGEAFF
NA,TRBV12-5,TRBJ1-1,NA,TGTGCTAGTGGTTGGGGCAAACCGGGCACTGAAGCTTTCTTT,CASGWGKPGTEAFF
NA,TRBV2,TRBJ1-2,many,TGTGCCAGCAGAAACCCGGGAGCATATGGCTACACCTTC,CASRNPGAYGYTF
NA,TRBV28,TRBJ1-1,NA,TGTGCCAGCAGTTTGGTATTTAACACTGACGCTTTCTTT,CASSLVFNTDAFF
TRBD1,TRBV6-5,TRBJ1-5,many,TGTGCCAGCAGTAACCGGGACAGGCCAAATCAGCCCCAGCATTTT,CASSNRDRPNQPQHF
NA,TRBV7-9,TRBJ1-1,once,TGTGCCAGCAGCCCGAATGGACAGACTGAAGCTTTCTTT,CASSPNGQTEAFF
TRBD1,TRBV19,TRBJ1-5,NA,TGTGCCAGTACCGAGACAGGGGATAGCAATCAGCCCCAGCATTTT,CASTETGDSNQPQHF
NA,TRBV12-3/TRBV12-4,TRBJ1-5,NA,TGTGCCAGCAGTTTAGAAAGCCTCCTGGATCAGCCCCAGCATTTT,CASSLESLLDQPQHF
NA,TRBV12-3/TRBV12-4,TRBJ1-5,many,TGTGCCAGCAGTTTATTGAGGGATCAGCCCCAGCATTTT,CASSLLRDQPQHF
NA,TRBV6-1,TRBJ1-2,NA,TGTGCCAGCAGTGTTGAAGTCACCCTTAGACACGTGGGCTACACCTTC,CASSVEVTLRHVGYTF